The 32 T cell receptor beta chains below all came from one sample that was sequenced in a study of cytomegalovirus exposure and HLA in healthy donors. Primers for the PCR totalled 60 Vbeta and 13 Jbeta. Some clones are missing from TCRdb's copy, which holds only in-frame ones; the method was immunoSEQ multiplex PCR. The sample contains 95,000 to 150,000 clones, about three fifths of which appear only once. Material for sequencing was PBMCs. Receptor source: a middle-aged man in good health and CMV-seropositive.

The chain employs TRBV5-5 and TRBJ2-7; D is possibly TRBD1 (5 bases). Germline CDR1 SGHKS, CDR2 YYEKEE (reference sequence). This CDR3 has 16 amino acids. The germline V and J ends were trimmed by 0 bases and 0 bases, with 13 bases remaining between them. CDR3 DNA sequence: TGTGCCAGCAGCTTGGGGGGCCAGGGAATCTCCTACGAGCAGTACTTC. It is translated as CASSLGGQGISYEQYF.

The chain combines TRBV2 with TRBJ2-1; D call uncertain. In germline, CDR1 is SNHLY, CDR2 FYNNEI. The CDR3 runs to 13 residues. Deletions cut 4 bases from V and 4 bases from J, with 8 bases between. The CDR3 nucleotides read TGTGCCAGCAGTGTGGGCACTTACAATGAGCAGTTCTTC. It yields the protein CASSVGTYNEQFF.

The chain has TRBV18 and TRBJ2-7; TRBD1 is a possible D gene (5 bases). CDR1 is KGHSH and CDR2 is LQKENI in the germline V gene. CDR3 length: 14 amino acids. Trimming cost V 0 bases and J 7 bases, with 13 bases left between them. This CDR3 reads CASSPPPDTGEQYF. In DNA form, the CDR3 reads TGTGCCAGCTCACCACCCCCGGACACCGGAGAGCAGTACTTC.

This clone was counted a few times. The chain carries TRBV6-1 and TRBJ2-7, with D unresolved. CDR1 and CDR2 from the germline V gene are MNHNS and SASEGT. V was clipped by 5 bases and J by 0 bases, with 8 bases between them. The length of the CDR3 is 13 residues. CDR3 nucleotides: TGTGCCAGCAGTACACACTACTCCTACGAGCAGTACTTC. This codes for CASSTHYSYEQYF.

The chain is built from TRBV15 and TRBJ2-1, with TRBD2 matching over 12 bases. CDR1 and CDR2 (germline): LNHNV, YYDKDF (reference sequence). This CDR3 spans 18 amino acids. The V gene end was trimmed by 1 base and the J gene end by 1 base; junction bases not matched to a gene: 5. Here the CDR3 DNA reads TGTGCCACCAGCAGAGCGCTAGCGGGGGGGCCGTCCTACAATGAGCAGTTCTTC. Protein: CATSRALAGGPSYNEQFF.

The DNA of the CDR3 is TGTGCCAGCTCACCGACAGGGGAAAATTCACCCCTCCACTTT. As protein: CASSPTGENSPLHF. The V and J genes are TRBV18 and TRBJ1-6; the match to TRBD1 covers 8 bases. Per the germline V gene, CDR1 is KGHSH and CDR2 is LQKENI. This CDR3 is 14 amino acids long. Losses at the gene ends were 3 bases for V and 7 bases for J; bases not matched to a gene: 2.

The chain is built from TRBV13 and TRBJ2-5; D not certain. The CDR3 totals 14 residues. The germline V and J ends were trimmed by 1 base and 2 bases, with 8 bases remaining between them. Germline loops: CDR1 PRHDT, CDR2 FYEKMQ (reference sequence). The DNA for the CDR3 is TGTGCCAGCAGCTTAGTTAGTCGTCAAGAGACCCAGTACTTC. Its translation is CASSLVSRQETQYF.

This clone was seen a few times. The rearrangement uses TRBV1 and TRBJ2-7; whether TRBD1, the table's D call, matches the DNA was not checked. TRBV1 is shown as a pseudogene. The CDR3 contains 16 residues. The DNA of the CDR3 is TGCACCAGCAGCCCCCCCCCGCAGGGGCGCGCCTACGAGCAGTACTTC. Translated: CTSSPPPQGRAYEQYF.

The genes are TRBV4-1 and TRBJ1-4; TRBD1 matches at 8 bases. Per germline, CDR1 MGHRA and CDR2 YSYEKL. The CDR3 extends over 16 amino acids. The V gene end was trimmed by 1 base and the J gene end by 5 bases; junction bases not matched to a gene: 6. Written as DNA, the CDR3 is TGCGCCAGCAGCCAAGGGGCAGGGGGCTCAAATGAAAAACTGTTTTTT. Translation gives CASSQGAGGSNEKLFF.

CDR3 region: CASSRQGPNTGELFF. CDR3 in DNA: TGTGCCAGCAGTAGACAGGGACCGAACACCGGGGAGCTGTTTTTT. J is TRBJ2-2 and V is TRBV6-5; TRBD1 agrees at 7 bases. Trimming removed 5 bases from V and 0 bases from J; junction bases left unmatched: 3. This CDR3 is built from 15 residues. The germline V gene encodes CDR1 MNHEY and CDR2 SVGAGI.

This clone appeared once. For the CDR3, the DNA is TGTGCCAGCAGTTTATCCAGGGGATTACACGAGCAGTACTTC. Translated, it gives CASSLSRGLHEQYF. The rearrangement joins TRBV28 to TRBJ2-7; D is possibly TRBD1 (6 bases). The length of the CDR3 is 14 residues. V was cut by 1 base and J by 5 bases, with 12 bases left in between. The germline V gene encodes CDR1 MDHEN and CDR2 SYDVKM.

This clone was observed a few times. The V and J genes are TRBV5-6 and TRBJ2-5; 10 bases align to TRBD2. Germline V CDR1 and CDR2: SGHDT, YYEEEE. The V and J ends lost 2 bases and 3 bases, in that order; junction bases with no gene match: 7. The CDR3 is made up of 16 amino acids. CDR3 residues: CASSLPSGGEEETQYF. The CDR3 DNA is TGTGCCAGCAGCTTACCAAGCGGGGGGGAGGAAGAGACCCAGTACTTC.

This clone was seen a handful of times. V usage is TRBV29-1 and J usage is TRBJ2-7; TRBD2 might be the D (5 bases). The length of the CDR3 is 13 residues. Germline V CDR1 and CDR2: SQVTM, ANQGSEA. Trimming cost V 6 bases and J 4 bases, with 16 bases left between them. The CDR3: CSVLTRLRYEQYF. DNA for the CDR3: TGCAGCGTCCTTACCAGACTAAGATACGAGCAGTACTTC.

There are a few counts of this clone. The J gene is TRBJ2-4, the V gene TRBV6-5; TRBD2 matches at 8 bases. CDR3 length: 16 amino acids. Germline lookup yields CDR1 MNHEY and CDR2 SVGAGI. After removal of 2 bases from V and 1 base from J, the junction contained 4 bases not matched to a gene. CDR3 residues: CASSYGAGGAKNIQYF. The CDR3 bases are TGTGCCAGCAGTTACGGTGCGGGGGGCGCCAAAAACATTCAGTACTTC.

This chain uses TRBV5-1 with TRBJ2-3, with 7 bases that match TRBD2. The junction had 22 bases not matched to a gene; V was cut back by 5 bases and J by 4 bases. Germline CDR1 reads SGHRS; CDR2 reads YFSETQ. The CDR3 is made up of 19 amino acids. Written as DNA, the CDR3 is TGCGCCAGCAGAGCTTGGGGGGGACCCAGGCCGGGACTTTCAGATACGCAGTATTTT. This encodes CASRAWGGPRPGLSDTQYF.

The chain carries TRBV6-1 and TRBJ1-5, with D maybe TRBD1 (5 bases). The CDR3 is 15 amino acids. V was trimmed by 5 bases and J by 9 bases, leaving 20 bases between them. CDR1 is MNHNS and CDR2 is SASEGT in the germline V gene. CDR3 bases: TGTGCCAGCAGTCACACCGGGACTCCCGCTGGGCCCCAGCATTTT. Its protein product is CASSHTGTPAGPQHF.

J is TRBJ2-1 and V is TRBV19; D gene uncertain. The CDR3 runs 11 residues. The germline V and J ends were trimmed by 3 bases and 6 bases, with 3 bases remaining between them. Per germline, CDR1 LNHDA and CDR2 SQIVND (reference sequence). The CDR3 spells CASSIRNEQFF. In DNA form, the CDR3 reads TGTGCCAGTAGTATTCGCAATGAGCAGTTCTTC. The entire variable domain, with the rest obtained from reference TRBV19 and TRBJ2-1, is as follows: DGGITQSPKYLFRKEGQNVTLSCEQNLNHDAMYWYRQDPGQGLRLIYYSQIVNDFQKGDIAEGYSVSREKKESFPLTVTSAQKNPTAFYLCASSIRNEQFFGPGTRLTVL.

The V and J genes are TRBV27 and TRBJ1-1; the D gene is possibly TRBD1 (5 bases). V was pared by 6 bases and J by 2 bases, with 13 bases between. Looked up from germline, CDR1 is MNHEY and CDR2 is SMNVEV (reference sequence). This CDR3 region has 14 residues. CDR3 in DNA: TGTGCCAGCAGACTCTGGGGACTTAACACTGAAGCTTTCTTT. Its protein is CASRLWGLNTEAFF.

The chain recombines TRBV18 with TRBJ2-1, with D possibly being TRBD1 (5 bases). CDR1 is KGHSH and CDR2 is LQKENI in the germline V gene. This CDR3 has 14 amino acids. Between the trimmed V and J ends, which lost 3 bases and 6 bases, there was a span of 12 bases. The CDR3: CASSPVTAGNEQFF. CDR3 DNA sequence: TGTGCCAGCTCACCCGTGACAGCTGGCAATGAGCAGTTCTTC.

The chain is built from TRBV19 and TRBJ2-1, with a tentative D call TRBD2 (6 bases). The germline V gene has CDR1 LNHDA and CDR2 SQIVND (reference sequence). V dropped 5 bases and J dropped 2 bases, with 13 bases sitting between them. The CDR3 has 15 amino acids. CDR3 nucleotide sequence: TGTGCCAGTAGTTATGGAGGGACCACCTACAATGAGCAGTTCTTC. The encoded protein is CASSYGGTTYNEQFF.

The chain employs TRBV19 and TRBJ2-1, with 10 bases that match TRBD1. V shed 1 base, J shed 5 bases, and the junction held 2 bases outside the gene matches. Germline V lookup: CDR1 LNHDA, CDR2 SQIVND (reference sequence). This CDR3 has 15 amino acids. CDR3 coding DNA: TGTGCCAGTAGTATAGGGGACAGGGGAAACAATGAGCAGTTCTTC. Its translation is CASSIGDRGNNEQFF.

The chain recombines TRBV15 with TRBJ2-7; a possible D gene is TRBD1 (5 bases). Trimming stripped 0 bases from V and 3 bases from J, with 9 bases between. The CDR3 sequence is 14 residues long. Germline loops: CDR1 LNHNV, CDR2 YYDKDF (reference sequence). CDR3 sequence: CATSRDWGGYEQYF. The DNA for the CDR3 is TGTGCCACCAGCAGAGACTGGGGCGGCTACGAGCAGTACTTC.

This clone was seen a few times. This chain links TRBV27 with TRBJ2-7; 9 nucleotides line up with TRBD2. V was clipped by 7 bases and J by 3 bases; unmatched bases: 13. CDR3 length: 16 amino acids. The germline CDR1 and CDR2 sequences are MNHEY and SMNVEV (reference sequence). CDR3 in amino acids: CASMGTASGNYYEQYF. CDR3 in DNA: TGTGCCAGCATGGGGACCGCTAGCGGGAACTACTACGAGCAGTACTTC.

The chain carries TRBV11-2 and TRBJ1-2, with D possibly TRBD1 on 5 matching bases. The germline gives CDR1 SGHAT, CDR2 FQNNGV. This CDR3 contains 16 residues. Trimming pared 5 bases from V and 5 bases from J, leaving 21 bases between. CDR3: CASSPGNGLRTYGYTF. The CDR3 bases are TGTGCCAGCAGCCCAGGGAACGGGCTGAGAACATATGGCTACACCTTC.

The chain employs TRBV18 and TRBJ2-7; 13 bases are a match to TRBD2. The trim removed 5 bases at V and 3 bases at J, leaving 19 bases unmatched. The CDR3 runs 20 residues. CDR1 is KGHSH, CDR2 LQKENI, per germline. The CDR3 DNA sequence: TGTGCCAGCTCAACCGGACTAGCGGGAGTGAGGGACTTGGGGCTCTACGAGCAGTACTTC. It yields the protein CASSTGLAGVRDLGLYEQYF.

This clone was seen only a few times. The V and J genes are TRBV6-5 and TRBJ2-2; D unresolved. This CDR3 has 13 residues. V was clipped by 2 bases and J by 9 bases, with 10 bases between them. Per germline, CDR1 MNHEY and CDR2 SVGAGI. CDR3 in amino acids: CASSYRPGRELFF. The CDR3 DNA sequence: TGTGCCAGCAGTTACCGACCGGGTAGGGAGCTGTTTTTT.

The V and J genes are TRBV27 and TRBJ2-3; 7 bases map to TRBD2. The CDR3 is 16 residues long. V dropped 0 bases and J dropped 4; count of bases not matched to a gene: 7. In germline, CDR1 is MNHEY, CDR2 SMNVEV (reference sequence). The DNA for the CDR3 is TGTGCCAGCAGTTTATCTTCTGGACTAGTCCCAGATACGCAGTATTTT. Its protein product is CASSLSSGLVPDTQYF.

This clone was seen only a few times. The chain recombines TRBV7-9 with TRBJ2-7; D remains ambiguous. CDR3 length equals 14 residues. Trimming took 4 bases from V and 0 from J, leaving 10 bases between them. CDR1 is SEHNR, CDR2 FQNEAQ, per germline (reference sequence). CDR3 in DNA: TGTGCCAGCAGCTCAGGTGTTAGCTCCTACGAGCAGTACTTC. Translation gives CASSSGVSSYEQYF.

CDR3 sequence: CASSGPGGATQTQYF. As DNA, the CDR3 is TGTGCCAGCAGTGGACCAGGAGGAGCGACGCAGACCCAGTACTTC. The V call is TRBV6-5, the J call TRBJ2-5; weak D call: TRBD2 (5 bases). The CDR3 sequence is 15 residues long. Trimming took off 5 bases at V and 6 bases at J, with 19 bases between the two ends. The germline V gene has CDR1 MNHEY and CDR2 SVGAGI.

This chain connects TRBV19 to TRBJ1-1, with D possibly TRBD1 on 5 matching bases. Germline V CDR1 and CDR2: LNHDA, SQIVND (reference sequence). V dropped 5 bases and J dropped 4 bases, with 8 bases sitting between them. The CDR3 consists of 12 residues. The CDR3 protein is CASSWGGTEAFF. The CDR3 nucleotides are TGTGCCAGTAGTTGGGGGGGCACTGAAGCTTTCTTT.

This clone is a singleton in its sample. This sequence joins TRBV10-1 and TRBJ2-5; 12 bases match TRBD2. Germline V gene lookup returns CDR1 WNHNN and CDR2 SYGVQD (reference sequence). This CDR3 is built from 17 residues. The junction had 9 bases not matched to a gene; V was cut back by 1 base and J by 6 bases. The CDR3 here is CASSELLAGGVRKTQYF. DNA for the CDR3: TGCGCCAGCAGTGAGTTACTAGCGGGGGGCGTGAGGAAGACCCAGTACTTC.

The rearrangement uses TRBV4-2 and TRBJ2-5; possible D gene TRBD2, 6 bases. CDR3 length: 14 amino acids. V lost 4 bases and J lost 5, with 14 bases in between. CDR1 and CDR2 from the germline V gene are LGHNA and YNFKEQ. For the CDR3, the DNA is TGTGCCAGCAGCCCCGCCGAGCGGGTGGAGACCCAGTACTTC. Translation gives CASSPAERVETQYF.